This record covers a single T cell receptor beta chain. Its antigen is not identified. These data originate in a study of T cell responses to AZD1222 COVID-19 vaccine. For the study at large: It was second doses at about 4 or about 12 weeks that were pooled.

TCRdb keeps only in-frame clones here, not all; method: immunoSEQ multiplex PCR. Of approximately 160,000 clones listed, approximately 89% are singletons. General observations from the study: Vaccine-associated CD4 TCRs spanned spike, dominant at 160-218 and 743-854. Donors skewed white British and female; clonal diversity was possibly underestimated. Seropositivity was recorded at baseline in only 6 or 7 AZD1222 recipients.

Germline V gene data show CDR1 as MRHNA and CDR2 as SNTAGT. V was pared by 2 bases and J by 2 bases, with 0 bases of the junction left unmatched. This CDR3 region has 13 residues. The rearrangement uses TRBV6-4 and TRBJ2-7; 7 bases fit TRBD2. The source was peripheral blood, collected on day 0 of AZD1222 vaccination. The TCR sequence derives from an adult in good health. The CDR3 nucleotides are TGTGCCAGCAGTGACGGGAGGGCCTACGAGCAGTACTTC. Translation gives CASSDGRAYEQYF.